The following is a T cell receptor beta chain sequence with its context. Its specificity is unknown. The data derive from a study of blood T cells in healthy people across ages. The donors, aged roughly 6 to 90, were healthy Caucasians from Russia. General observations from the study: Using unsorted PBMCs precluded a conclusive naive versus antigen-experienced comparison. Among long-lived donors, naive CD4+ cells were more numerous and diversity higher than in aged donors. Diversity of TCR beta correlated strongly with naive T cell percentage.

A second PCR, run for about 6 to 11 cycles, used a sample-barcoded 5' primer plus a J-beta primer mix. One entry per CDR3 protein results from TCRdb running MiXCR on the 5' RACE reads. The table includes 910,000 or so distinct CDR3 sequences, around 54% detected once. Sequencing was carried out using blood. The TCR was taken from a woman between 55 and 75 years old in good health.

The CDR3 protein is CASSPQPKGANVLTF. DNA for the CDR3: TGTGCCAGCAGTCCACAGCCCAAGGGGGCCAACGTCCTGACTTTC. This rearrangement joins TRBV28 to TRBJ2-6, with D unclear. Germline lookup yields CDR1 MDHEN and CDR2 SYDVKM. The V and J ends lost 5 bases and 4 bases respectively, with 12 bases between them. This CDR3 has 15 amino acids.